Below, 17 T cell receptor beta chains from the same sample are listed, as sequenced in a study of shared clonotypes between healthy human individuals. TCRdb keeps only in-frame clones here, not all; method: immunoSEQ multiplex PCR. There are 2 million to 2.5 million clones in the sample; 85% to 95% occur only once, and more than 0.1% lies in the top ten. Specimen: naive CD4+ T cells sorted from blood. Subset indicated: CD45RA+ positively selected. All receptors derive from a man between 18 and 35 years old in good health.

This chain links TRBV7-3 with TRBJ2-5; D is possibly TRBD1 (5 bases). The germline gives CDR1 SGHTA, CDR2 FQGTGA. The CDR3 is 13 residues long. V dropped 2 bases and J dropped 4 bases, with 8 bases sitting between them. CDR3 sequence reads: CASSLWQGETQYF. Written as DNA, the CDR3 is TGTGCCAGCAGCTTATGGCAGGGAGAGACCCAGTACTTC.

The rearrangement joins TRBV6-1 to TRBJ1-2, with D perhaps TRBD1 (6 bases). Germline assignment: CDR1 MNHNS and CDR2 SASEGT. V lost 8 bases, J lost 8 bases, and 24 bases lay in between. The CDR3 is made up of 15 amino acids. The CDR3 is CASSINRDYRGGYTF. In nucleotides, the CDR3 is TGTGCCAGCTCCATAAACAGGGACTACCGTGGGGGCTACACCTTC.

The CDR3 DNA reads TGTGCCAGCAGCCCTCTTAGACAGGGACGCCTCTACGAGCAGTACTTC. Translated, it gives CASSPLRQGRLYEQYF. The V call is TRBV11-2, the J call TRBJ2-7; 7 bases are shared with TRBD1. The V gene's germline CDR1 is SGHAT and CDR2 FQNNGV. With V trimmed by 5 bases and J by 3 bases, 13 bases remained unmatched. CDR3 length: 16 amino acids.

Worth noting for this clone: Within the sample, other DNA sequences also encode this same CDR3. The V and J genes are TRBV5-1 and TRBJ2-7, with a possible D match to TRBD1 (5 bases). This CDR3 comprises 13 residues. Trimming removed 2 bases at V and 0 bases at J, with 6 bases between. Germline CDR1 is SGHRS and CDR2 is YFSETQ. DNA for the CDR3: TGCGCCAGCAGCTTTGACAGCTCCTACGAGCAGTACTTC. Translating it yields CASSFDSSYEQYF.

Details on this clone: Different DNA sequences within this sample yield the same CDR3. The chain links TRBV4-1 to TRBJ1-1, with a weak D call TRBD1 (6 bases). The V end lost 4 bases, the J end lost 4 bases, and 7 bases lay between the germline ends. The CDR3 loop spans 12 amino acids. Germline CDR1 MGHRA, CDR2 YSYEKL. The CDR3 reads CASSLRGTEAFF. The CDR3 DNA is TGCGCCAGCAGCCTCAGGGGCACTGAAGCTTTCTTT.

The chain carries TRBV7-8 and TRBJ1-2; D remains unclear. Germline V lookup: CDR1 SGHVS, CDR2 FQNEAQ. The CDR3 is 16 amino acids. V dropped 1 base and J dropped 0 bases, with 12 bases sitting between them. The CDR3 sequence is CASSLVMTAANYGYTF. The DNA of the CDR3 is TGTGCCAGCAGCTTAGTCATGACCGCAGCTAACTATGGCTACACCTTC. Full variable domain (missing parts from reference TRBV7-8 and TRBJ1-2): GAGVSQSPRYKVAKRGQDVALRCDPISGHVSLFWYQQALGQGPEFLTYFQNEAQLDKSGLPSDRFFAERPEGSVSTLKIQRTQQEDSAVYLCASSLVMTAANYGYTFGSGTRLTVV.

The rearrangement links TRBV11-2 to TRBJ1-6; D gene unclear. V lost 0 bases and J lost 9, with 9 bases in between. The CDR3 extends over 14 amino acids. Per the germline V gene, CDR1 is SGHAT and CDR2 is FQNNGV. CDR3 region: CASSLDAAGSPLHF. The DNA of the CDR3 is TGTGCCAGCAGCTTAGATGCTGCGGGTTCACCCCTCCACTTT.

The rearrangement links TRBV5-1 to TRBJ1-1, with a possible D match to TRBD1 (6 bases). Trimming removed 0 bases from V and 5 bases from J, with 11 bases in between. Germline CDR1 is SGHRS and CDR2 is YFSETQ. This CDR3 spans 14 amino acids. CDR3 sequence reads: CASSLGGDRTEAFF. DNA for the CDR3: TGCGCCAGCAGCTTGGGAGGCGACAGGACTGAAGCTTTCTTT.

V and J are TRBV9 and TRBJ2-3, with 14 bases that match TRBD2. CDR1 is SGDLS and CDR2 is YYNGEE in the germline V gene. The CDR3 totals 17 residues. The V and J ends lost 4 bases and 4 bases, in that order; junction bases with no gene match: 8. The CDR3 sequence: CASSPRRLAGGPDTQYF. CDR3 in DNA: TGTGCCAGCAGCCCACGTAGACTAGCGGGGGGGCCAGATACGCAGTATTTT.

The rearrangement uses TRBV27 and TRBJ1-4; 8 bases align to TRBD1. The CDR3 consists of 13 residues. Germline V lookup: CDR1 MNHEY, CDR2 SMNVEV (reference sequence). The junction had 9 bases not matched to a gene; V was cut back by 8 bases and J by 10 bases. The CDR3 DNA reads as TGTGCCAGCTCATCAGGGGGCGCTGGAAAACTGTTTTTT. Its protein product is CASSSGGAGKLFF.

The V and J genes are TRBV29-1 and TRBJ2-1; 7 bases are shared with TRBD1. Per germline, CDR1 SQVTM and CDR2 ANQGSEA. J lost 3 bases, V lost 5 bases, and 13 bases had no gene match. The CDR3 totals 16 residues. The CDR3 protein is CSVTRPKGQNYNEQFF. The CDR3 DNA sequence: TGCAGCGTTACCCGCCCCAAGGGACAGAACTACAATGAGCAGTTCTTC.

V and J are TRBV27 and TRBJ2-7, with TRBD1 matching over 7 bases. With 3 bases clipped from V and 2 bases from J, the junction kept 13 bases outside the gene matches. The CDR3 has 17 residues. The germline CDR1 and CDR2 sequences are MNHEY and SMNVEV (reference sequence). CDR3 DNA sequence: TGTGCCAGCAGTTTCCTTAGTCGGACAGGTCACACCTACGAGCAGTACTTC. The encoded protein is CASSFLSRTGHTYEQYF.

The rearrangement links TRBV5-1 to TRBJ1-6; D unclear. Germline CDR1 and CDR2: SGHRS and YFSETQ. The CDR3 runs to 17 residues. V lost 4 bases, J lost 1 base, and 15 bases lay in between. The CDR3 here is CASSMNLGFSYNSPLHF. The CDR3 bases are TGCGCCAGCAGCATGAACTTAGGGTTTTCCTATAATTCACCCCTCCACTTT.

The CDR3 DNA reads as TGTGCCAGCAGTGAATCCAATTCACCCCTCCACTTT. The encoded protein is CASSESNSPLHF. This sequence joins TRBV25-1 and TRBJ1-6, with D unclear. Germline CDR1 is MGHDK and CDR2 is SYGVNS. Trimming took off 1 base at V and 7 bases at J, with 2 bases between the two ends. This CDR3 is 12 amino acids long. The variable domain in full, completed from reference TRBV25-1 and TRBJ1-6, reads EADIYQTPRYLVIGTGKKITLECSQTMGHDKMYWYQQDPGMELHLIHYSYGVNSTEKGDLSSESTVSRIRTEHFPLTLESARPSHTSQYLCASSESNSPLHFGNGTRLTVT.

CDR3 sequence (DNA): TGTGCCATCAGTGAGGGGGGGCTCAGGAGCTCCTACGAGCAGTACTTC. This codes for CAISEGGLRSSYEQYF. The chain recombines TRBV10-3 with TRBJ2-7; D possibly matches TRBD1 or TRBD2 (6 bases each). The CDR3 loop spans 16 amino acids. Trimming stripped 2 bases from V and 0 bases from J, with 14 bases between. Germline V gene data show CDR1 as ENHRY and CDR2 as SYGVKD.

To note about this clone: The sample holds other DNA sequences that translate to the same CDR3. The chain employs TRBV7-9 and TRBJ2-7, with D perhaps TRBD2 (6 bases). Germline assignment: CDR1 SEHNR and CDR2 FQNEAQ (reference sequence). The V end lost 1 base, the J end lost 2 bases, and 9 bases lay between the germline ends. CDR3 length: 14 residues. DNA for the CDR3: TGTGCCAGCAGCTTAGTCGGGGGAACCTACGAGCAGTACTTC. It translates to CASSLVGGTYEQYF.

The chain combines TRBV27 with TRBJ1-2; possible D gene TRBD1, 5 bases. V shed 5 bases and J shed 1 base, with 17 bases lying between them. CDR1 is MNHEY and CDR2 is SMNVEV in the germline V gene (reference sequence). This CDR3 region has 16 residues. The CDR3: CASSPLGTDINYGYTF. CDR3 coding DNA: TGTGCCAGCAGTCCCCTCGGGACGGATATTAACTATGGCTACACCTTC.